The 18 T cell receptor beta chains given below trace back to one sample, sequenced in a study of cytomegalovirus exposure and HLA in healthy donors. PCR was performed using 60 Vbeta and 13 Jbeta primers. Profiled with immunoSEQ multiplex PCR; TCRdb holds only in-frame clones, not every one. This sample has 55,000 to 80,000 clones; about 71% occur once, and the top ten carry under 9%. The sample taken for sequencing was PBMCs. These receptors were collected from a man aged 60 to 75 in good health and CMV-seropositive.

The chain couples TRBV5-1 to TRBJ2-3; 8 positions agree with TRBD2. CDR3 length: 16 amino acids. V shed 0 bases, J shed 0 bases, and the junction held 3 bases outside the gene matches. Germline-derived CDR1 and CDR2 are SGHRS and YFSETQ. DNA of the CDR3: TGCGCCAGCAGCTTGGGTAGCGGGGCCAGCACAGATACGCAGTATTTT. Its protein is CASSLGSGASTDTQYF.

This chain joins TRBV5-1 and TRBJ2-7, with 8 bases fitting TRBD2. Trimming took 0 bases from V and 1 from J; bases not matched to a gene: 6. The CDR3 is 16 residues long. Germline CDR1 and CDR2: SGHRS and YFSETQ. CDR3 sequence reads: CASSLVRTSSSYEQYF. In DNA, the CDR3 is TGCGCCAGCAGCTTGGTTCGGACTAGCAGTTCCTACGAGCAGTACTTC.

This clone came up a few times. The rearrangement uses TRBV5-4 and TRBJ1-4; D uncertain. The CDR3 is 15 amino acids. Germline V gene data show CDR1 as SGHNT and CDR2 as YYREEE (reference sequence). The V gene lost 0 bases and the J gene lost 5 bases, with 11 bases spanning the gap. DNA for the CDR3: TGTGCCAGCAGCTTGGACCAAAAGCGGAATGAAAAACTGTTTTTT. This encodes CASSLDQKRNEKLFF. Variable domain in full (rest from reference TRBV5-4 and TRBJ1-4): ETGVTQSPTHLIKTRGQQVTLRCSSQSGHNTVSWYQQALGQGPQFIFQYYREEENGRGNFPPRFSGLQFPNYSSELNVNALELDDSALYLCASSLDQKRNEKLFFGSGTQLSVL.

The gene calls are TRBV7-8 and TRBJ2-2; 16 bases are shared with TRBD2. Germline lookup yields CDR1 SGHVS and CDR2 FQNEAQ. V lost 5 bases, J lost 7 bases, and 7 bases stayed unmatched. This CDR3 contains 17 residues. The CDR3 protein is CASSKGLAGGPHGELFF. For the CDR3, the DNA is TGTGCCAGCAGCAAGGGACTAGCGGGAGGGCCACACGGGGAGCTGTTTTTT.

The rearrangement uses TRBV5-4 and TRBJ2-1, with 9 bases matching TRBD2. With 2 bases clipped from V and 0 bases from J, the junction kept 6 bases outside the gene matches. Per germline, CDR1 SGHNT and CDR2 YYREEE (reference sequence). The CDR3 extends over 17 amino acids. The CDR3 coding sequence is TGTGCCAGCAGCTTCGGGACTAGCATATACTCCTACAATGAGCAGTTCTTC. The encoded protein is CASSFGTSIYSYNEQFF.

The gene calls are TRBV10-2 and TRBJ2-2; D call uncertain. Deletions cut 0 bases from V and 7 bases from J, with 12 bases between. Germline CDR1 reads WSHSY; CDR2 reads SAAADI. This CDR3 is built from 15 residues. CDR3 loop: CASSESRGVGGELFF. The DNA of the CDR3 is TGCGCCAGCAGTGAGTCGAGAGGAGTCGGCGGGGAGCTGTTTTTT.

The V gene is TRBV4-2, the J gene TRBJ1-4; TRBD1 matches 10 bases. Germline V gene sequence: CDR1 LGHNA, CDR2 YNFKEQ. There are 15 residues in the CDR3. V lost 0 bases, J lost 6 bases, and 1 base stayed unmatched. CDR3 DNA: TGTGCCAGCAGCCAAGAAGGGACAGGGGATGAAAAACTGTTTTTT. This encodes CASSQEGTGDEKLFF.

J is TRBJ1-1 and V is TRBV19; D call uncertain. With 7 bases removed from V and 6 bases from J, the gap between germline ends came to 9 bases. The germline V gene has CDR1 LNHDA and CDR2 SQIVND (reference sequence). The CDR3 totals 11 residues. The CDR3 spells CASMEQSEAFF. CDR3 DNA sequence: TGTGCCAGTATGGAGCAATCTGAAGCTTTCTTT.

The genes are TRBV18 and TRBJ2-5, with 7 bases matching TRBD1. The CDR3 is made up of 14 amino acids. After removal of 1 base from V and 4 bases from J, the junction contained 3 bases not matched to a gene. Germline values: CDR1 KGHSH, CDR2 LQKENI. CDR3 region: CASSPHTGVETQYF. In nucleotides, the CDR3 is TGTGCCAGCTCACCACATACAGGGGTAGAGACCCAGTACTTC.

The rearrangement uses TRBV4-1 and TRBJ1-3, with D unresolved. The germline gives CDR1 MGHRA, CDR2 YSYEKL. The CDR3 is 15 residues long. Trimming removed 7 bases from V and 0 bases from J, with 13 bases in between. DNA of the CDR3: TGCGCCAGCACCCTCGGAGCTAACTCTGGAAACACCATATATTTT. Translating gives CASTLGANSGNTIYF.

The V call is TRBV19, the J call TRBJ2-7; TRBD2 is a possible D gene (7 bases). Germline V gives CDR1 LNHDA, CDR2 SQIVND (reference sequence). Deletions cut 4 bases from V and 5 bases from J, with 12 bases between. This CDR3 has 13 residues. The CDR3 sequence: CASSNGGLDEQYF. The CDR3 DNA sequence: TGTGCCAGTAGTAACGGGGGGCTCGACGAGCAGTACTTC.

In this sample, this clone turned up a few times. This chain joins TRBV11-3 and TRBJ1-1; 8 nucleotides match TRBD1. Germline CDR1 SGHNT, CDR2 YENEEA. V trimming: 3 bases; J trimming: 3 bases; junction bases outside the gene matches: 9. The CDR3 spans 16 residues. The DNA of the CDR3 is TGTGCCAGCAGCTTGGGATACAGGGGGTTGGACACTGAAGCTTTCTTT. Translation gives CASSLGYRGLDTEAFF.

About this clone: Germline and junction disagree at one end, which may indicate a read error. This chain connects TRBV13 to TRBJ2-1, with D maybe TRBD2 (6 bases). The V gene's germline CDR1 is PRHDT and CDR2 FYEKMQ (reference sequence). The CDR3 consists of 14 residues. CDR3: CASSLRDSFNEQFF. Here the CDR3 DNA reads TGTGCCAGCAGCTTACGGGACTCCTTCAATGAGCAGTTCTTC.

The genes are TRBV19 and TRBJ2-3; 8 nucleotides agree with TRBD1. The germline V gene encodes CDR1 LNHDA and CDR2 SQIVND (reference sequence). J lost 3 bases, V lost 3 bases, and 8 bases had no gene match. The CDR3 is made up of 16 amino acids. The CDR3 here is CASSIAGGILTDTQYF. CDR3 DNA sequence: TGTGCCAGTAGTATCGCAGGGGGCATCTTGACAGATACGCAGTATTTT.

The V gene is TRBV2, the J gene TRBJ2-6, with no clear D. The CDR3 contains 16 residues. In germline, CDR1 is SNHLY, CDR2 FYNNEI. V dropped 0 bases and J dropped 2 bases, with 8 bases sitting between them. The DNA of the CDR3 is TGTGCCAGCAGTGAAGCTCTCTATGCTGGGGCCAACGTCCTGACTTTC. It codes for CASSEALYAGANVLTF.

This chain's CDR3 is CASSLTGELFF. The DNA of the CDR3 is TGTGCCAGTAGTCTCACCGGGGAGCTGTTTTTT. This chain joins TRBV19 and TRBJ2-2; D unclear. V was pared by 5 bases and J by 4 bases, with 2 bases between. Germline lookup yields CDR1 LNHDA and CDR2 SQIVND (reference sequence). This CDR3 comprises 11 residues. Drawing the rest from reference TRBV19 and TRBJ2-2, the complete variable domain is DGGITQSPKYLFRKEGQNVTLSCEQNLNHDAMYWYRQDPGQGLRLIYYSQIVNDFQKGDIAEGYSVSREKKESFPLTVTSAQKNPTAFYLCASSLTGELFFGEGSRLTVL.

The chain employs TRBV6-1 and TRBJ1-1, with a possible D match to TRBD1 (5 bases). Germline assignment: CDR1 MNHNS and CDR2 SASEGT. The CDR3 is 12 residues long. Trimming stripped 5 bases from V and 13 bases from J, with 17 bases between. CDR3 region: CASSPVGLWVFF. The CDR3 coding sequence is TGTGCCAGCAGTCCCGTGGGGCTGTGGGTTTTCTTT.

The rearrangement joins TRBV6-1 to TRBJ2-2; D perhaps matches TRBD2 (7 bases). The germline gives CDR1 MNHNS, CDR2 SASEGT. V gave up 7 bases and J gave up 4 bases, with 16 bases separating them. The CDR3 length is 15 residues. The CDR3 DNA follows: TGTGCCAGCACCAGAGGGGGGGCGAGCACCGGGGAGCTGTTTTTT. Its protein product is CASTRGGASTGELFF.